The next 13 T cell receptor beta chains were all read from a single sample in a study of blood T cell repertoires in COVID-19. Measured with immunoSEQ multiplex PCR; TCRdb has only the in-frame clones, and not every one. The sample carries about 240,000 clones, approximately 83% recorded once. Sequencing was carried out using PBMCs or T cells enriched from blood (not recorded which). The receptor set was obtained from a woman aged 40 to 50 with acute COVID-19.

V usage is TRBV7-9 and J usage is TRBJ1-1, with 10 bases identical to TRBD1. The CDR3 is 14 residues long. V lost 3 bases, J lost 6 bases, and 4 bases stayed unmatched. CDR1 and CDR2 (germline): SEHNR, FQNEAQ (reference sequence). The CDR3 DNA sequence: TGTGCCAGCAGCTTGTGGACAGGGGGAGCTGAAGCTTTCTTT. Encoded protein: CASSLWTGGAEAFF.

The rearrangement joins TRBV5-1 to TRBJ2-7; 10 bases are a match to TRBD2. Germline assignment: CDR1 SGHRS and CDR2 YFSETQ. With V trimmed by 5 bases and J by 0 bases, 2 bases remained unmatched. The CDR3 is made up of 14 amino acids. The CDR3 sequence: CASSTSGTSYEQYF. The CDR3 DNA follows: TGCGCCAGCAGTACTAGCGGGACCTCCTACGAGCAGTACTTC. The whole variable domain, remainder taken from reference TRBV5-1 and TRBJ2-7, is KAGVTQTPRYLIKTRGQQVTLSCSPISGHRSVSWYQQTPGQGLQFLFEYFSETQRNKGNFPGRFSGRQFSNSRSEMNVSTLELGDSALYLCASSTSGTSYEQYFGPGTRLTVT.

Written as DNA, the CDR3 is TGTGCCAGCCTGCCGGGCGGGAGCAATGAGCAGTTCTTC. Protein sequence: CASLPGGSNEQFF. The V gene is TRBV11-2, the J gene TRBJ2-1; 7 bases agree with TRBD2. Germline values: CDR1 SGHAT, CDR2 FQNNGV. This CDR3 spans 13 amino acids. Unmatched junction bases numbered 7, after V lost 8 bases and J lost 6 bases. Full variable domain (outside the CDR3, taken from reference TRBV11-2 and TRBJ2-1): EAGVAQSPRYKIIEKRQSVAFWCNPISGHATLYWYQQILGQGPKLLIQFQNNGVVDDSQLPKDRFSAERLKGVDSTLKIQPAKLEDSAVYLCASLPGGSNEQFFGPGTRLTVL.

About this clone itself: Relative to the germline gene, one junction end is altered; a read error may explain this. The chain combines TRBV7-7 with TRBJ2-5; D is perhaps TRBD1 or TRBD2 (7 bases each). Looked up from germline, CDR1 is SSHAT and CDR2 is FNYEAQ (reference sequence). The CDR3 has 13 amino acids. The CDR3 sequence is CASSGDSAETQYF. CDR3 bases: TGTGCTAGCAGCGGGGACAGTGCGGAGACCCAGTACTTC.

The rearrangement uses TRBV5-1 and TRBJ1-5, with TRBD1 matching 8 bases. The V segment lost 0 bases and the J segment 4 bases; nucleotides outside the gene matches: 0. CDR1 and CDR2 (germline): SGHRS, YFSETQ. This CDR3 region has 14 residues. In nucleotides, the CDR3 is TGCGCCAGCAGCTTGGGGACAGGGAATCAGCCCCAGCATTTT. Protein product: CASSLGTGNQPQHF. The full variable domain, its missing parts supplied by reference TRBV5-1 and TRBJ1-5, is KAGVTQTPRYLIKTRGQQVTLSCSPISGHRSVSWYQQTPGQGLQFLFEYFSETQRNKGNFPGRFSGRQFSNSRSEMNVSTLELGDSALYLCASSLGTGNQPQHFGDGTRLSIL.

V gene TRBV2 combines with J gene TRBJ2-1; D may be TRBD2 (5 bases). The CDR3 sequence is 15 residues long. Germline V gene sequence: CDR1 SNHLY, CDR2 FYNNEI. With 6 bases removed from V and 3 bases from J, the gap between germline ends came to 15 bases. CDR3 residues: CASRAHEGLYNEQFF. The CDR3 DNA follows: TGTGCCAGCAGGGCCCATGAGGGTCTCTACAATGAGCAGTTCTTC. The complete variable domain, with remaining parts taken from reference TRBV2 and TRBJ2-1, reads EPEVTQTPSHQVTQMGQEVILRCVPISNHLYFYWYRQILGQKVEFLVSFYNNEISEKSEIFDDQFSVERPDGSNFTLKIRSTKLEDSAMYFCASRAHEGLYNEQFFGPGTRLTVL.

The V call is TRBV10-3, the J call TRBJ2-3; D not resolved. Per the germline V gene, CDR1 is ENHRY and CDR2 is SYGVKD. This CDR3 contains 12 residues. Trimming took off 2 bases at V and 3 bases at J, with 3 bases between the two ends. CDR3 sequence reads: CAISEQTDTQYF. The CDR3 DNA reads as TGTGCCATCAGTGAGCAGACAGATACGCAGTATTTT.

This chain uses TRBV12-5 with TRBJ2-1, with 13 bases fitting TRBD2. The germline V gene encodes CDR1 LGHNT and CDR2 FRNRAP. Unmatched junction bases numbered 3, after V lost 0 bases and J lost 4 bases. The length of the CDR3 is 17 residues. CDR3 in DNA: TGTGCTAGTGGTTTGGTACTAGCGGGAGGGAATTACAATGAGCAGTTCTTC. Its translation is CASGLVLAGGNYNEQFF.

The chain is built from TRBV5-6 and TRBJ2-1; D not resolved. Trimming stripped 1 base from V and 7 bases from J, with 15 bases between. Germline-derived CDR1 and CDR2 are SGHDT and YYEEEE. This CDR3 has 15 amino acids. CDR3: CASSLRGALLNEQFF. CDR3 sequence (DNA): TGTGCCAGCAGCTTGCGAGGAGCCCTTCTGAATGAGCAGTTCTTC.

This chain uses TRBV5-1 with TRBJ2-2, with 9 bases identical to TRBD1. The CDR3 length is 17 residues. CDR1 is SGHRS, CDR2 YFSETQ, per germline. After removal of 5 bases from V and 4 bases from J, the junction contained 12 bases not matched to a gene. The CDR3 DNA reads as TGCGCCAGCAGTTCCGACGAGGGACAGGGAATCACCGGGGAGCTGTTTTTT. Translation: CASSSDEGQGITGELFF.

The chain employs TRBV2 and TRBJ1-2; D unresolved. CDR1 is SNHLY, CDR2 FYNNEI, per germline. V shed 8 bases and J shed 2 bases, with 6 bases lying between them. The CDR3 loop spans 11 amino acids. This CDR3 is CASAGNYGYTF. In DNA, the CDR3 is TGTGCCAGCGCGGGCAACTATGGCTACACCTTC.

The chain has TRBV10-2 and TRBJ1-4; 9 nucleotides agree with TRBD1. V dropped 7 bases and J dropped 6; count of bases not matched to a gene: 9. CDR3 length: 15 amino acids. CDR1 is WSHSY, CDR2 SAAADI, per germline. The CDR3 sequence: CASKGRTGADEKLFF. The CDR3 nucleotides are TGCGCCAGCAAGGGGAGGACAGGGGCAGATGAAAAACTGTTTTTT.

This chain connects TRBV6-5 to TRBJ1-4, with 7 bases that match TRBD1. Trimming removed 8 bases from V and 7 bases from J; junction bases left unmatched: 7. This CDR3 is built from 13 residues. CDR1 MNHEY and CDR2 SVGAGI come from the germline V gene. In nucleotides, the CDR3 is TGTGCCAGCGGGGTGAACAGGGGTGAAAAACTGTTTTTT. Protein product: CASGVNRGEKLFF.